One sample yielded the 23 T cell receptor beta chains listed below, sequenced in a study of T cells in Graves' hyperthyroidism and ophthalmopathy. RNA transcripts provided the source from which TCR beta CDR3 regions were amplified. TCR CDR3 underwent first-round RT-PCR with the HTBI primer set. From the multiplex PCR reads, TCRdb called clonotypes with MiXCR, one entry per CDR3 protein. The data hold about 520,000 distinct CDR3 sequences, with about a fifth observed a single time. The sequencing sample was made of blood. Receptor source: a man aged 18 to 35 with Graves' hyperthyroidism.

Only a few counts were recorded for this clonotype. The V and J genes are TRBV19 and TRBJ1-1, with D maybe TRBD1 (5 bases). V lost 3 bases, J lost 8 bases, and 16 bases lay in between. The CDR3 covers 14 residues. CDR1 LNHDA and CDR2 SQIVND come from the germline V gene (reference sequence). In DNA, the CDR3 is TGTGCCAGTAGTATGCTGGACACCATAAGGGAAGCTTTCTTT. Its translation: CASSMLDTIREAFF.

This clonotype was seen only a few times. CDR3 coding DNA: TGTGCCAGCAGTTTTTCCCGGGCAGGGGCTACTGAAGCTTTCTTT. Encoded protein: CASSFSRAGATEAFF. The chain combines TRBV12-3 or TRBV12-4 with TRBJ1-1; TRBD1 is a possible D gene (6 bases). The CDR3 is 15 amino acids. Trimming cost V 3 bases and J 5 bases, with 16 bases left between them.

This clonotype was seen many times. The V call is TRBV5-5, the J call TRBJ1-2, with D perhaps matching TRBD1 (6 bases). Per the germline V gene, CDR1 is SGHKS and CDR2 is YYEKEE (reference sequence). This CDR3 is 16 amino acids long. Deletions cut 1 base from V and 3 bases from J, with 16 bases between. The CDR3 reads CASSLLRAGDDYGYTF. CDR3 nucleotides: TGTGCCAGCAGCTTGCTGAGAGCAGGGGATGACTATGGCTACACCTTC. Using reference TRBV5-5 and TRBJ1-2 for the parts outside the CDR3, the full variable domain is DAGVTQSPTHLIKTRGQQVTLRCSPISGHKSVSWYQQVLGQGPQFIFQYYEKEERGRGNFPDRFSARQFPNYSSELNVNALLLGDSALYLCASSLLRAGDDYGYTFGSGTRLTVV.

CDR3 DNA sequence: TGTGCCAGCAGCCTTGGCCGGGACAGACTAAACACCGGGGAGCTGTTTTTT. Translation: CASSLGRDRLNTGELFF. The chain is built from TRBV3-1 and TRBJ2-2, with TRBD1 matching 7 bases. The CDR3 contains 17 residues. Germline assignment: CDR1 LGHDT and CDR2 YNNKEL (reference sequence). Trimming cost V 4 bases and J 2 bases; bases outside gene matches: 10.

This clonotype was found many times. The rearrangement links TRBV12-3 or TRBV12-4 to TRBJ2-7; the D gene could be TRBD1 or TRBD2 (6 bases each). V shed 0 bases and J shed 1 base, with 10 bases lying between them. CDR3 length: 15 amino acids. The CDR3 is CASSLARGPSYEQYF. The CDR3 DNA reads TGTGCCAGCAGTTTAGCACGGGGGCCTTCCTACGAGCAGTACTTC.

Many counts were recorded for this clonotype. The genes are TRBV7-8 and TRBJ1-2, with D possibly matching TRBD1 (6 bases). This CDR3 contains 14 residues. CDR1 SGHVS and CDR2 FQNEAQ come from the germline V gene. V was clipped by 0 bases and J by 3 bases, with 8 bases between them. The CDR3 sequence is CASSLAHRDYGYTF. Here the CDR3 DNA reads TGTGCCAGCAGCTTAGCGCACAGGGACTATGGCTACACCTTC.

This clonotype was seen ten or more times. J is TRBJ1-5 and V is TRBV30; D might be TRBD1 (6 bases). This CDR3 comprises 14 residues. V was trimmed by 1 base and J by 4 bases, leaving 11 bases between them. CDR1 is GTSNPN and CDR2 is SVGIG in the germline V gene (reference sequence). The CDR3 DNA sequence: TGTGCCTGGAGTGCCACAGGGAGAAATCAGCCCCAGCATTTT. Its translation is CAWSATGRNQPQHF.

The V gene is TRBV10-1, the J gene TRBJ1-1; no clear D gene. The V and J ends lost 8 bases and 6 bases respectively, with 16 bases between them. Germline CDR1 reads WNHNN; CDR2 reads SYGVQD (reference sequence). The CDR3 covers 13 residues. CDR3 region: CASGRSMGSEAFF. In nucleotides, the CDR3 is TGCGCCAGCGGACGATCCATGGGGTCTGAAGCTTTCTTT.

This clonotype was seen repeatedly, ten times or more. This chain uses TRBV30 with TRBJ2-5; TRBD1 is a possible D gene (6 bases). This CDR3 has 13 amino acids. Per the germline V gene, CDR1 is GTSNPN and CDR2 is SVGIG (reference sequence). V lost 5 bases, J lost 7 bases, and 17 bases lay in between. CDR3 DNA sequence: TGTGCCTGGGGGGACACCTATACCGGGACCCAGTACTTC. It codes for CAWGDTYTGTQYF.

Ten or more counts support this clonotype. This sequence joins TRBV6-1 and TRBJ2-5; D remains ambiguous. Germline V gene data show CDR1 as MNHNS and CDR2 as SASEGT. The CDR3 totals 13 residues. The V and J ends lost 4 bases and 5 bases respectively, with 11 bases between them. This CDR3 reads CASSGSPWETQYF. For the CDR3, the DNA is TGTGCCAGCAGTGGCTCACCCTGGGAGACCCAGTACTTC.

J is TRBJ2-7 and V is TRBV6-2 or TRBV6-3, with TRBD1 as a possible D gene (6 bases). Germline V CDR1 and CDR2: MNHEY, SVGEGT. Trimming removed 7 bases at V and 3 bases at J, with 19 bases between. The CDR3 spans 15 residues. CDR3 sequence (DNA): TGTGCCAGCAAATCTTCTGGGGGACAAAACTACGAGCAGTACTTC. The encoded protein is CASKSSGGQNYEQYF.

This clonotype has a count of ten or more. The chain has TRBV6-1 and TRBJ1-1; possibly TRBD1 for D (5 bases). The germline CDR1 and CDR2 sequences are MNHNS and SASEGT. The V gene lost 6 bases and the J gene lost 3 bases, with 11 bases spanning the gap. This CDR3 has 13 residues. This chain's CDR3 is CASSPGVHTEAFF. The CDR3 DNA reads as TGTGCCAGCAGCCCGGGGGTACACACTGAAGCTTTCTTT.

In this sample, this clonotype turned up a few times. The chain combines TRBV9 with TRBJ1-2; D is uncertain. CDR1 is SGDLS and CDR2 is YYNGEE in the germline V gene. V lost 3 bases and J lost 2, with 8 bases in between. CDR3 length: 13 residues. CDR3 DNA sequence: TGTGCCAGCAGCGACCCGATGAACTATGGCTACACCTTC. It yields the protein CASSDPMNYGYTF.

This clonotype was picked up many times. The J gene is TRBJ2-2, the V gene TRBV5-5; 9 bases match TRBD1. The V segment lost 3 bases and the J segment 7 bases; nucleotides outside the gene matches: 7. Germline V gene lookup returns CDR1 SGHKS and CDR2 YYEKEE (reference sequence). The CDR3 contains 15 residues. The CDR3 sequence: CASSYGTGMGGELFF. In DNA, the CDR3 is TGTGCCAGCAGCTATGGGACAGGGATGGGCGGGGAGCTGTTTTTT.

Ten or more counts support this clonotype. At one end, the junction sequence differs from germline, possibly due to a read error. The rearrangement links TRBV12-3 or TRBV12-4 to TRBJ2-5; 12 positions match TRBD2. CDR3 size: 16 residues. CDR3 sequence (DNA): TGTGCCAGCAGTTTAACTAGCGGGGGGCCGGAAGAGACCAAGTACTTC. This gives the protein CASSLTSGGPEETKYF.

This clonotype was counted at least ten times. The rearrangement joins TRBV12-3 or TRBV12-4 to TRBJ1-1; D is perhaps TRBD1 (6 bases). Between the trimmed V and J ends, which lost 6 bases and 5 bases, there was a span of 19 bases. The CDR3 has 15 amino acids. In nucleotides, the CDR3 is TGTGCCAGCAGGCACACGAACAGGGATAAAACTGAAGCTTTCTTT. Its protein product is CASRHTNRDKTEAFF.

The rearrangement links TRBV6-2 or TRBV6-3 to TRBJ1-2; D call uncertain. The V gene's germline CDR1 is MNHEY and CDR2 SVGEGT. V was cut by 8 bases and J by 6 bases, with 10 bases left in between. The CDR3 is 11 amino acids. CDR3 sequence reads: CASRRRDGYTF. The CDR3 DNA reads as TGTGCCAGCCGACGAAGGGATGGCTACACCTTC.

V is TRBV20-1 and J is TRBJ2-7; 12 bases are a match to TRBD2. Trimming cost V 5 bases and J 7 bases; bases outside gene matches: 15. Germline V gene data show CDR1 as DFQATT and CDR2 as SNEGSKA (reference sequence). The length of the CDR3 is 16 residues. CDR3 nucleotide sequence: TGCAGTGCTTGGACTAGCGGGACTTTTACGACGGGGGAGCAGTACTTC. It yields the protein CSAWTSGTFTTGEQYF.

This clonotype was seen at least ten times. The V call is TRBV20-1, the J call TRBJ1-3; 9 positions agree with TRBD1. The trim removed 6 bases at V and 3 bases at J, leaving 3 bases unmatched. The CDR3 has 13 residues. Germline V gene lookup returns CDR1 DFQATT and CDR2 SNEGSKA (reference sequence). Written as DNA, the CDR3 is TGCAGTGCCCCGGGACAGGGTGGAAACACCATATATTTT. Residues: CSAPGQGGNTIYF.

Regarding this clonotype: This is likely a read error, given that the CDR3 carries no conserved phenylalanine or tryptophan at its end. It is unclear where the CDR3 begins or ends on the DNA, so no DNA is shown, and the CDR3 is as TCRdb lists it. This sequence joins TRBV12-3 or TRBV12-4 and TRBJ1-1; the table's D call, TRBD1, was not checked against the DNA. Inclusive of both ends, the CDR3 amounts to 12 amino acids. CDR3 region: CASRPGGTEACV.

Ten or more counts support this clonotype. The rearrangement links TRBV29-1 to TRBJ1-1, with D unresolved. The V end lost 4 bases, the J end lost 5 bases, and 8 bases lay between the germline ends. The CDR3 runs 11 residues. Per the germline V gene, CDR1 is SQVTM and CDR2 is ANQGSEA. The CDR3 here is CSVGFETEAFF. Here the CDR3 DNA reads TGCAGCGTTGGATTTGAGACTGAAGCTTTCTTT.

This clonotype was found many times. This chain uses TRBV25-1 with TRBJ2-7, with 8 bases aligning to TRBD2. There are 14 residues in the CDR3. The junction had 12 bases not matched to a gene; V was cut back by 7 bases and J by 7 bases. CDR1 MGHDK and CDR2 SYGVNS come from the germline V gene. The CDR3 loop is CASTGRGAPGEQYF. The CDR3 coding sequence is TGTGCCAGCACTGGGCGGGGGGCACCTGGGGAGCAGTACTTC.

This clonotype has at least ten counts. The rearrangement uses TRBV9 and TRBJ2-7, with D perhaps matching TRBD2 (5 bases). The CDR3 has 15 residues. Germline V gene data show CDR1 as SGDLS and CDR2 as YYNGEE. The ends were cut back, 4 bases at V and 0 bases at J, with 14 bases in the middle. CDR3 amino acids: CASSPGEGSSYEQYF. In DNA, the CDR3 is TGTGCCAGCAGCCCCGGAGAGGGTAGCTCCTACGAGCAGTACTTC.